Each of the 10 T cell receptor beta chains below was sequenced from the same sample in a study of shared clonotypes between healthy human individuals. Profiling relied on immunoSEQ multiplex PCR, and the TCRdb table lists in-frame clones only, not all of them. The sample contains 500,000 to 550,000 clones, around 96% of which appear only once. Material: naive CD4+ T cells sorted from blood. The subset was: CD45RA+ positively selected. Receptor source: a woman aged 25 to 39 in good health.

The chain couples TRBV5-1 to TRBJ2-2, with D uncertain. V lost 6 bases, J lost 5 bases, and 5 bases lay in between. CDR3 size: 11 residues. CDR1 and CDR2 from the germline V gene are SGHRS and YFSETQ. In DNA, the CDR3 is TGCGCCAGCACCAATACCGGGGAGCTGTTTTTT. As protein: CASTNTGELFF.

The J gene is TRBJ1-6, the V gene TRBV5-8; TRBD1 matches 7 bases. The germline V gene encodes CDR1 SGHTS and CDR2 YDEGEE. CDR3 length: 14 amino acids. The V segment lost 4 bases and the J segment 9 bases; nucleotides outside the gene matches: 7. Here the CDR3 reads CASSQGQLSSPLHF. CDR3 DNA: TGTGCCAGCAGCCAGGGACAGCTAAGTTCACCCCTCCACTTT.

The CDR3 bases are TGTGCCAGCAGCTTATTGGACAGGGGTGGCCCTTGGAACACTGAAGCTTTCTTT. Its protein product is CASSLLDRGGPWNTEAFF. The chain couples TRBV13 to TRBJ1-1, with TRBD1 matching 9 bases. This CDR3 is 18 amino acids long. Germline V lookup: CDR1 PRHDT, CDR2 FYEKMQ (reference sequence). Trimming cost V 2 bases and J 1 base; bases outside gene matches: 11.

The rearrangement uses TRBV4-2 and TRBJ2-2; the match to TRBD1 covers 8 bases. CDR3 size: 15 residues. Germline lookup yields CDR1 LGHNA and CDR2 YNFKEQ. With V trimmed by 4 bases and J by 7 bases, 8 bases remained unmatched. CDR3 coding DNA: TGTGCCAGCAGCCTTGGACAGGGCGAGGGCGGGGAGCTGTTTTTT. Protein sequence: CASSLGQGEGGELFF.

This clone turned up a few times. Other DNA sequences in this sample translate to the same CDR3. The chain has TRBV5-1 and TRBJ2-5; 7 bases line up with TRBD2. The length of the CDR3 is 13 residues. The ends lost 0 bases at V and 4 bases at J; junction bases unmatched: 0. Looked up from germline, CDR1 is SGHRS and CDR2 is YFSETQ. CDR3 amino acids: CASSLGGGETQYF. DNA of the CDR3: TGCGCCAGCAGCTTGGGCGGGGGAGAGACCCAGTACTTC.

The table lists this clone with a count of one. The chain links TRBV30 to TRBJ1-5; a possible D gene is TRBD1 (6 bases). The CDR3 spans 14 residues. V was trimmed by 0 bases and J by 6 bases, leaving 12 bases between them. Germline V gene data show CDR1 as GTSNPN and CDR2 as SVGIG (reference sequence). In nucleotides, the CDR3 is TGTGCCTGGAGTGTTTCAGGGGCGGGTCAGCCCCAGCATTTT. Encoded protein: CAWSVSGAGQPQHF.

The chain is built from TRBV7-2 and TRBJ1-2; tentatively, D is TRBD1 (6 bases). The CDR3 covers 15 residues. Trimming shortened V by 1 base and J by 7 bases, and 16 bases separated the two germline ends. Germline loops: CDR1 SGHTA, CDR2 FQGNSA. DNA for the CDR3: TGTGCCAGCAGCTTAGGGGTACAGGGCGGCCGTGGCTACACCTTC. Its translation is CASSLGVQGGRGYTF.

The J gene is TRBJ1-2, the V gene TRBV28, with D possibly TRBD1 on 5 matching bases. CDR1 and CDR2 (germline): MDHEN, SYDVKM. The CDR3 has 12 residues. V lost 11 bases to trimming and J lost 1 base, with 11 bases between them. CDR3 in amino acids: CALQDGNYGYTF. CDR3 nucleotides: TGTGCCCTACAGGACGGTAACTATGGCTACACCTTC.

The V gene is TRBV2, the J gene TRBJ1-2, with 10 positions matching TRBD1. Looked up from germline, CDR1 is SNHLY and CDR2 is FYNNEI. V lost 7 bases and J lost 4; bases outside the gene matches: 6. This CDR3 is built from 14 residues. CDR3 in amino acids: CASNGWTGGYGYTF. Written as DNA, the CDR3 is TGTGCCAGCAACGGCTGGACAGGGGGCTATGGCTACACCTTC.

V is TRBV10-2 and J is TRBJ2-7; no firm D call. V was pared by 0 bases and J by 0 bases, with 9 bases between. The CDR3 extends over 15 amino acids. Germline V gene lookup returns CDR1 WSHSY and CDR2 SAAADI. CDR3 nucleotides: TGCGCCAGCAGTGAGTCTGGCGGTAGCTCCTACGAGCAGTACTTC. It translates to CASSESGGSSYEQYF.